The sequence of this T cell receptor (beta chain) was determined in a study of neoadjuvant anti-PD-1 for oral cavity cancer. Per the germline V gene, CDR1 is WSHSY and CDR2 is SAAADI. The CDR3 length is 14 residues. V lost 6 bases and J 6 bases, leaving 16 bases between the germline ends. With respect to this clone: Antigen unknown.

Study results and limitations: Post-nivolumab, blood T cell clonality was significantly elevated in non-responders.

Analysis of PBMCs was direct, with no culture step. Sequenced by immunoSEQ multiplex PCR; TCRdb stores in-frame clones only, minus some. The sample lists over 30,000 clones; around nine tenths were seen once. The V gene is TRBV10-2, the J gene TRBJ2-3, with a possible D match to TRBD2 (6 bases). This TCR was sampled from a person aged 40 to 85 with oral cavity squamous cell carcinoma. This specimen consisted of PBMCs, obtained before nivolumab (anti-PD-1) treatment. The CDR3 loop is CASREGSLGDTQYF. The CDR3 DNA follows: TGCGCCAGCAGGGAGGGATCCCTCGGCGATACGCAGTATTTT.